This T cell receptor (beta chain) was sequenced for a study of blood T cells in healthy people across ages. A second PCR of 7 to 11 cycles used a sample-barcoded 5' primer and a J-beta primer mix. TCRdb reprocessed the 5' RACE reads via MiXCR and lists one record per CDR3 protein. The sample lists roughly 1.5 million distinct CDR3 sequences; 35% to 45% were seen once. The CDR3 sequence is 15 residues long. CDR1 is SEHNR and CDR2 is FQNEAQ in the germline V gene (reference sequence). The ends lost 0 bases at V and 6 bases at J; junction bases unmatched: 5. The rearrangement links TRBV7-9 to TRBJ2-7; TRBD1 aligns across 10 bases. Material: blood. This sequence was found in a woman aged 18-29 years in good health. The CDR3 region has the DNA TGTGCCAGCAGCTTAGCCGGGACAGGGGTCACCGAGCAGTACTTC. It codes for CASSLAGTGVTEQYF.